This T cell receptor (beta chain) was retrieved from a study of blood T cells in healthy people across ages. Through a sample-barcoded 5' primer and a J-beta primer mix, a second PCR was run for about 6 to 12 cycles. The authors tagged each cDNA molecule using a template-switch adaptor with 12 random nucleotides. Each CDR3 protein gets one entry after TCRdb re-called the 5' RACE reads with MiXCR. Of a few hundred thousand distinct CDR3 sequences in the sample, 50% to 60% were seen once. The CDR3 sequence is 14 residues long. V was pared by 8 bases and J by 0 bases, with 16 bases between. Germline values: CDR1 SQVTM, CDR2 ANQGSEA.

The chain joins TRBV29-1 to TRBJ2-5; no clear D gene. The sequence was obtained from a man aged 55-75 years in good health. The sequenced sample was blood. Here the CDR3 DNA reads TGCAGCTCTCGGGTCGGAAAGTACCAAGAGACCCAGTACTTC. Translation gives CSSRVGKYQETQYF.